These T cell receptor beta chains were read from a single sample in a study of read filtering for tumor transcriptome and immune sequencing. TCRdb re-called the reads through MiXCR, storing one row per CDR3 protein. The sample lists around 130,000 distinct CDR3 sequences; 13% were seen once. Sequences were obtained from a population of CD138-negative cells sorted from bone marrow. These TCRs come from a donor aged 40 or older with multiple myeloma. The conserved cysteine and the conserved F or W are not part of the CDR3 here. Each record gives: V gene, clone size, J gene, CDR3 length, CDR3 protein. Not all rows give a size; the values are once, few, many and, for expanded clones, a class.

TRBV7-3	few	TRBJ2-1	11	ASSWDRENEQF
TRBV7-9	many	TRBJ1-5	14	ASSPQGVGGNQPQH
TRBV7-8	many	TRBJ2-1	11	ASSSRLDNEQF
TRBV13	many	TRBJ2-5	12	ASSAGTLQETQY
TRBV24-1	many	TRBJ2-3	15	ATSDLGLAGGADTQY
TRBV4-1	NA	TRBJ2-1	10	VSSRRDNEQF
TRBV9	many	TRBJ2-2	9	ASGNTGELF
TRBV6-5	many	TRBJ2-6	13	ASSYERSGANVLT
TRBV7-2	NA	TRBJ2-2	12	ASSLAPGTGELF
TRBV15	many	TRBJ2-3	12	ATSRSGSTDTQY
TRBV6-5	many	TRBJ2-3	11	ASRQTTTDTQY
TRBV4-3	many	TRBJ2-3	14	ASSQDFGTSTDTQY
TRBV19	many	TRBJ2-1	13	ASSIAKFMGNEQF
TRBV20-1	many	TRBJ1-1	12	SAGTGAPDTEAF
TRBV7-3	NA	TRBJ1-1	11	ASSSAVSGEAS
TRBV6-5	many	TRBJ2-7	11	ASSFGQGFEQY
TRBV6-5	many	TRBJ1-5	12	ASSLDRVGQPQH
TRBV7-2	many	TRBJ2-1	13	ASSLNSGEYNEQF
TRBV20-1	many	TRBJ2-6	13	SAPDRISGANVLT
TRBV6-1	many	TRBJ2-4	13	ASSDIPERFDIQY
TRBV7-3	many	TRBJ2-1	15	ASSLKGGAGLYNEQF
TRBV7-2	many	TRBJ2-1	11	ASSMGPHQGEF
TRBV12-3/TRBV12-4	many	TRBJ2-5	10	ASSPTRETQY
TRBV13	many	TRBJ1-6	13	ASSSGQAKNSPLH
TRBV20-1	many	TRBJ2-7	11	SARDRGKYEQY
TRBV6-2/TRBV6-3	many	TRBJ1-5	11	ASRDRVGQPQH
TRBV20-1	many	TRBJ1-5	13	SARDPGKGNQPQH
TRBV11-2	many	TRBJ2-3	14	ASSLSGAGVGDTQY